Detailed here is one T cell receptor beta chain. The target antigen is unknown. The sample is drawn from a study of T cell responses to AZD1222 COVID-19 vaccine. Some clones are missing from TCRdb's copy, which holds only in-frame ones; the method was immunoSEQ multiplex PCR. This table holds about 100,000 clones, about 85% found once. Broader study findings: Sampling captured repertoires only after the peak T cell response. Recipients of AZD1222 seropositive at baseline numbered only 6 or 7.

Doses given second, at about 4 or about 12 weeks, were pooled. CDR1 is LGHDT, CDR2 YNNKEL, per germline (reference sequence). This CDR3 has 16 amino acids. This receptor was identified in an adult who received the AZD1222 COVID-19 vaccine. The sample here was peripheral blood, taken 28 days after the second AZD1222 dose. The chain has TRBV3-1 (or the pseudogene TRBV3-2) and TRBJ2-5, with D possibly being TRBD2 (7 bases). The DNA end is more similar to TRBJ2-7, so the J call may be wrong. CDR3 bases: TGTGCCAGCAGCCAAGTGGGGGGGCCCTTCCGGTACGAGCAGTACTTC. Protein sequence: CASSQVGGPFRYEQYF.